This T cell receptor (beta chain) is from a study of graft-versus-host responses after intestinal transplantation. Study as a whole: Recipients across the board were started on anti-thymocyte globulin induction, then kept on tacrolimus and steroids for two to three years.

Graft specimens yielded both intraepithelial and lamina propria lymphocytes. Clones were sequenced by immunoSEQ multiplex PCR, and TCRdb holds only the in-frame ones, with some missing. The table includes under 30,000 clones, 80% to 85% detected once. The germline V and J ends were trimmed by 3 bases and 7 bases, with 4 bases remaining between them. This CDR3 spans 12 amino acids. Looked up from germline, CDR1 is MNHEY and CDR2 is SMNVEV (reference sequence). This chain links TRBV27 with TRBJ1-6; D ambiguous. This clonotype originated in a human patient who received an intestinal transplant, so some T cells may come from the graft donor. Here the sequenced sample was ileum tissue, taken 98 days after intestinal transplantation. CDR3 nucleotides: TGTGCCAGCAGTTTTCAAAATTCACCCCTCCACTTT. Amino acid sequence: CASSFQNSPLHF.